This T cell receptor beta chain was sequenced for a study of neurological immune-mediated disorders. Overall study findings and caveats: In HTLV-1-associated myelopathy, TCR clonal expansion was greatest, and in multiple sclerosis it was least, below healthy controls.

The authors made cDNA by 5'RACE with 10-nucleotide random UMIs. Using its own MiXCR run on the 5' RACE reads, TCRdb lists one record per CDR3 protein. The repertoire holds approximately 23,000 distinct CDR3 sequences, roughly 10% seen once, with about a fifth in the top ten. This clonotype was observed many times. What it recognizes is unknown. From 2 million PBMCs stored at -80 C, the unsorted libraries were generated. The TCR originated in a woman aged 55-69 years with HTLV-1-associated myelopathy (HAM/TSP). The specimen was PBMCs.

The CDR3 sequence is CASSPPSSSGNTIYF. The CDR3 nucleotides are TGTGCCAGCTCACCACCGTCCAGCTCTGGAAACACCATATATTTT. This chain uses TRBV18 with TRBJ1-3; D is unclear. V lost 0 bases and J 0 bases, leaving 6 bases between the germline ends. Germline assignment: CDR1 KGHSH and CDR2 LQKENI. The CDR3 is 15 amino acids.